These T cell receptor beta chains were read from a single sample in a study of blood T cells in healthy people across ages. MiXCR, run by TCRdb on the 5' RACE reads, gives a single entry per CDR3 protein. The sample records more than 1.4 million distinct CDR3 sequences, approximately 42% being singletons. Sequencing input: blood. These receptors were collected from a woman aged 18-29 years in good health. Each CDR3 is given with its conserved first and last residue. A D gene is named only where the DNA matches it firmly.

v_gene: TRBV20-1
len: 15
j_gene: TRBJ1-1
d_gene: NA
CDR3aa: CRAPHLRHMNTEAFF

v_gene: TRBV14
len: 14
j_gene: TRBJ2-7
d_gene: NA
CDR3aa: CASSQIDGGSEQYF

v_gene: TRBV11-2
len: 15
j_gene: TRBJ2-7
d_gene: NA
CDR3aa: CASSARTDPSYEQYF

v_gene: TRBV18
len: 17
j_gene: TRBJ1-1
d_gene: NA
CDR3aa: CASSPRAKCEENTEAFF

v_gene: TRBV20-1
len: 13
j_gene: TRBJ2-7
d_gene: TRBD1
CDR3aa: CSARRTGFDEQYF

v_gene: TRBV11-2
len: 14
j_gene: TRBJ2-7
d_gene: NA
CDR3aa: CASRDLRGPYEQYF

v_gene: TRBV7-4
len: 16
j_gene: TRBJ1-4
d_gene: NA
CDR3aa: CASSSKIGQVNEKLFF

v_gene: TRBV20-1
len: 15
j_gene: TRBJ1-2
d_gene: TRBD1
CDR3aa: CSARDRGSDWKGYTF

v_gene: TRBV20-1
len: 15
j_gene: TRBJ2-1
d_gene: TRBD1
CDR3aa: CSASLGTGVYNEQFF

v_gene: TRBV29-1
len: 15
j_gene: TRBJ2-2
d_gene: TRBD1
CDR3aa: CSVITGGANTGELFF

v_gene: TRBV7-9
len: 15
j_gene: TRBJ1-5
d_gene: TRBD1
CDR3aa: CASSLGTGGGEPQHF

v_gene: TRBV28
len: 15
j_gene: TRBJ2-1
d_gene: NA
CDR3aa: CASTPRGVGANEQFF

v_gene: TRBV4-1
len: 16
j_gene: TRBJ2-7
d_gene: NA
CDR3aa: CASSQGSPLSSYEQYF

v_gene: TRBV7-9
len: 16
j_gene: TRBJ2-1
d_gene: TRBD2
CDR3aa: CASSIRAGGTFDEQFF

v_gene: TRBV1
len: 14
j_gene: TRBJ2-5
d_gene: NA
CDR3aa: CTSPTWTSQGTQYF

v_gene: TRBV12-3/TRBV12-4
len: 15
j_gene: TRBJ2-5
d_gene: TRBD2
CDR3aa: CASSFERGIQETQYF

v_gene: TRBV7-9
len: 16
j_gene: TRBJ2-7
d_gene: TRBD2
CDR3aa: CASSQVRLAGSYEQYF

v_gene: TRBV3-1
len: 16
j_gene: TRBJ2-7
d_gene: TRBD1
CDR3aa: CASSPLDGTGAYEQYF

v_gene: TRBV19
len: 15
j_gene: TRBJ2-1
d_gene: NA
CDR3aa: CASSILRGSYNEQFF

v_gene: TRBV15
len: 17
j_gene: TRBJ2-5
d_gene: TRBD1
CDR3aa: CATNPNPPGQGKETQYF

v_gene: TRBV6-1
len: 12
j_gene: TRBJ2-3
d_gene: NA
CDR3aa: CASSGQTDTQYF

v_gene: TRBV2
len: 15
j_gene: TRBJ1-1
d_gene: NA
CDR3aa: CASSRGTLSTSSAFF

v_gene: TRBV21-1
len: 16
j_gene: TRBJ2-5
d_gene: NA
CDR3aa: CASTSPRQFQGETQYF

v_gene: TRBV30
len: 14
j_gene: TRBJ1-2
d_gene: TRBD1
CDR3aa: CAWSVGGQGGGYTF

v_gene: TRBV7-9
len: 16
j_gene: TRBJ2-1
d_gene: TRBD2
CDR3aa: CASSLRVASGRLWQFF

v_gene: TRBV6-1
len: 14
j_gene: TRBJ2-1
d_gene: NA
CDR3aa: CASTIGGANNEQFF

v_gene: TRBV5-1
len: 17
j_gene: TRBJ1-4
d_gene: TRBD1
CDR3aa: CASSPGTGNGIGEKLFF

v_gene: TRBV9
len: 16
j_gene: TRBJ2-1
d_gene: TRBD2
CDR3aa: CASSYAGGEVHNEQFF

v_gene: TRBV29-1
len: 12
j_gene: TRBJ2-1
d_gene: NA
CDR3aa: CSVEDWTNEQFF

v_gene: TRBV27
len: 13
j_gene: NA
d_gene: NA
CDR3aa: CASSYTEAGEQYF

v_gene: TRBV15
len: 16
j_gene: TRBJ2-3
d_gene: NA
CDR3aa: CATSRERGGEVDTQYF

v_gene: TRBV29-1
len: 11
j_gene: TRBJ2-3
d_gene: NA
CDR3aa: CSVDRADTQYF

v_gene: TRBV2
len: 11
j_gene: TRBJ1-4
d_gene: NA
CDR3aa: CASIFNEKLFF

v_gene: TRBV5-1
len: 14
j_gene: TRBJ2-3
d_gene: TRBD1
CDR3aa: CASSFRTGEDTQYF

v_gene: TRBV10-3
len: 13
j_gene: TRBJ1-2
d_gene: TRBD1
CDR3aa: CAISAETGVGYTF

v_gene: TRBV5-1
len: 18
j_gene: TRBJ2-3
d_gene: NA
CDR3aa: CASSLGLYFGGIPDTQYF

v_gene: TRBV12-3/TRBV12-4
len: 14
j_gene: TRBJ2-5
d_gene: TRBD2
CDR3aa: CASSNAGALETQYF

v_gene: TRBV7-2
len: 15
j_gene: TRBJ1-2
d_gene: NA
CDR3aa: CACSLGGGPYYGYTF

v_gene: TRBV27
len: 15
j_gene: TRBJ1-6
d_gene: TRBD1
CDR3aa: CASRDRKTYNSPLHF

v_gene: TRBV20-1
len: 14
j_gene: TRBJ2-1
d_gene: NA
CDR3aa: CSATDILSYNEQFF

v_gene: TRBV20-1
len: 15
j_gene: TRBJ1-1
d_gene: NA
CDR3aa: CSAPPRGGGGTEAFF

v_gene: TRBV7-3
len: 15
j_gene: TRBJ2-3
d_gene: NA
CDR3aa: CASSLTGSRTDTQYF